The source of this TCR beta chain is a study of T cell responses to AZD1222 COVID-19 vaccine. The CDR3 contains 12 residues. The germline CDR1 and CDR2 sequences are SNHLY and FYNNEI. Trimming took 6 bases from V and 1 from J, leaving 3 bases between them. TCRdb's table, derived via immunoSEQ multiplex PCR, lists solely in-frame clones and lacks some. In the table there are roughly 100,000 clones, roughly nine tenths of which are singletons. The TCR sequence derives from an adult in good health. The J gene is TRBJ2-2, the V gene TRBV2; D unresolved. Sequencing used peripheral blood, obtained on day 0 of AZD1222 vaccination. The CDR3 spells CASSQNTGELFF. The CDR3 nucleotides read TGTGCCAGCAGCCAGAACACCGGGGAGCTGTTTTTT.